The rows below give T cell receptor beta chains drawn from one sample of a study of control samples from healthy donors and cancer patients. Sequencing was performed with immunoSEQ multiplex PCR; in TCRdb, only in-frame clones are kept and a portion is missing. The sample yields 150,000 or so clones, around nine tenths seen once. The material sequenced was blood. All receptors come from a woman in her 30s in good health. Each CDR3 is given with its conserved first and last residue. D genes are given only for firm matches. Where a row states a size, it is once, few, many or the class of an expanded clone; other rows omit it.

cdr3_aa,cdr3_nt,v_call,j_call,clone_size,d_call
CASSLLEQATDTQYF,TGTGCCAGCAGCTTACTTGAACAGGCCACAGATACGCAGTATTTT,TRBV7-9,TRBJ2-3,NA,NA
CASNFGDRAEAFF,TGTGCCAGCAATTTTGGGGACAGAGCTGAAGCTTTCTTT,TRBV28,TRBJ1-1,NA,TRBD1
CASSATSGLAGELFF,TGTGCCAGCAGCGCAACTAGCGGGTTAGCCGGGGAGCTGTTTTTT,TRBV7-9,TRBJ2-2,NA,TRBD2
CATSDFSTSNTGELFF,TGTGCCACCAGTGATTTCTCCACATCGAACACCGGGGAGCTGTTTTTT,TRBV24-1,TRBJ2-2,NA,NA
CASSQATLADEQFF,TGCGCCAGCAGCCAAGCGACGCTAGCGGATGAGCAGTTCTTC,TRBV4-1,TRBJ2-1,NA,TRBD2
CASSYSRGSGNTIYF,TGTGCCAGCAGTTACTCCCGGGGCTCTGGAAACACCATATATTTT,TRBV6-2/TRBV6-3,TRBJ1-3,once,NA
CASSLGGRGLRFPEQFF,TGTGCCAGCAGTTTGGGGGGAAGGGGTTTACGGTTTCCTGAGCAGTTCTTC,TRBV27,TRBJ2-1,NA,NA
CASSATGGNNEQFF,TGTGCCAGCAGCGCAACAGGGGGCAACAATGAGCAGTTCTTC,TRBV9,TRBJ2-1,NA,TRBD1
CASSLLLGPKYYEQYF,TGTGCCAGCAGCTTGCTGTTAGGGCCCAAATACTACGAGCAGTACTTC,TRBV5-6,TRBJ2-7,NA,NA
CASSDGLAGETQYF,TGCGCCAGCAGTGATGGGCTAGCAGGAGAGACCCAGTACTTC,TRBV10-1,TRBJ2-5,NA,NA
CASSVDGGHAEAFF,TGTGCCAGCAGCGTAGATGGGGGGCACGCTGAAGCTTTCTTT,TRBV9,TRBJ1-1,NA,NA
CASSYEDSYNSPLHF,TGTGCCAGCAGTTACGAGGACTCCTATAATTCACCCCTCCACTTT,TRBV6-5,TRBJ1-6,NA,NA
CASSFGRDQYF,TGTGCCAGCAGTTTTGGGCGGGACCAGTACTTC,TRBV28,TRBJ2-5,NA,NA
CASGRDPSGIGEQYF,TGTGCCTCCGGCCGGGACCCTAGCGGGATTGGCGAGCAGTACTTC,TRBV3-1/TRBV3-2,TRBJ2-7,NA,TRBD2
CASRDGTSGRTPGNEQFF,TGTGCCAGCAGGGACGGGACTAGCGGGAGGACTCCTGGGAATGAGCAGTTCTTC,TRBV7-9,TRBJ2-1,NA,TRBD2
CASKRGATDTQYF,TGCGCCAGTAAAAGGGGAGCCACAGATACGCAGTATTTT,TRBV5-1,TRBJ2-3,NA,NA
CASSEYGQSYNEQFF,TGTGCCAGCAGTGAATATGGACAGTCCTACAATGAGCAGTTCTTC,TRBV6-1,TRBJ2-1,NA,NA
CASSRTGARGGNTEAFF,TGCGCCAGCAGCCGCACCGGGGCCCGAGGAGGGAACACTGAAGCTTTCTTT,TRBV5-1,TRBJ1-1,NA,NA
CASSLEGRGGGEQYF,TGTGCCAGCAGCTTAGAAGGTCGGGGAGGTGGCGAGCAGTACTTC,TRBV13,TRBJ2-7,NA,NA
CASSQDSSTDTQYF,TGTGCCAGCAGCCAAGATAGCAGCACAGATACGCAGTATTTT,TRBV4-2,TRBJ2-3,NA,NA
CASSRTADGFGYTF,TGCGCCAGCAGCCGGACGGCAGACGGGTTTGGCTACACCTTC,TRBV4-1,TRBJ1-2,NA,NA
CASSESFSWETQYF,TGCGCCAGCAGTGAGTCGTTTTCTTGGGAGACCCAGTACTTC,TRBV10-1,TRBJ2-5,NA,NA
CASSPGSYSNQPQHF,TGTGCCAGCAGCCCTGGCAGCTATAGCAATCAGCCCCAGCATTTT,TRBV3-1/TRBV3-2,TRBJ1-5,few,NA
CASSLRVPVF,TGTGCCAGCAGCCTAAGGGTGCCAGTCTTC,TRBV11-2,TRBJ1-2,NA,NA
CASSTGQNYGYTF,TGTGCCAGCAGTACCGGACAGAACTATGGCTACACCTTC,TRBV28,TRBJ1-2,NA,NA
CASSPGPSYEQYF,TGTGCCAGCAGCCCGGGACCCTCCTACGAGCAGTACTTC,TRBV6-5,TRBJ2-7,NA,NA
CASSLDRASNQPQHF,TGTGCCAGCAGTCTCGACAGGGCTAGCAATCAGCCCCAGCATTTT,TRBV6-5,TRBJ1-5,NA,TRBD1
CASSRQLAKNIQYF,TGTGCCAGCAGCCGACAACTAGCCAAAAACATTCAGTACTTC,TRBV5-4,TRBJ2-4,NA,NA
CASSSGQVNEQFF,TGTGCCAGCAGCTCCGGACAGGTCAATGAGCAGTTCTTC,TRBV7-2,TRBJ2-1,once,TRBD1
CASSLSGTASGNTIYF,TGTGCCAGCAGTTTATCCGGGACGGCTTCTGGAAACACCATATATTTT,TRBV28,TRBJ1-3,NA,NA
CASSYAGIGETQYF,TGCGCCAGCAGCTACGCGGGGATTGGGGAGACCCAGTACTTC,TRBV5-1,TRBJ2-5,NA,NA
CASSTGLGQPQHF,TGTGCCAGTTCTACAGGGTTGGGTCAGCCCCAGCATTTT,TRBV19,TRBJ1-5,NA,NA
CASTWGGELFF,TGTGCCAGCACCTGGGGCGGGGAGCTGTTTTTT,TRBV6-6,TRBJ2-2,NA,NA
CSASKEDEQYF,TGCAGTGCTAGTAAGGAGGACGAGCAGTACTTC,TRBV20-1,TRBJ2-7,NA,NA
CASSQAQPGGQETQYF,TGCGCCAGCAGCCAAGCCCAACCAGGGGGCCAAGAGACCCAGTACTTC,TRBV4-1,TRBJ2-5,NA,TRBD1
CASSEPTSGSLYNEQFF,TGTGCCAGCAGCGAACCAACTAGCGGGAGTCTCTACAATGAGCAGTTCTTC,TRBV7-9,TRBJ2-1,NA,TRBD2
CASSLSGGTGNQPQHF,TGTGCCAGCAGCCTTAGTGGGGGAACGGGCAATCAGCCCCAGCATTTT,TRBV7-2,TRBJ1-5,once,NA
CASSLTWQPQHF,TGTGCCAGCAGTTTAACATGGCAGCCCCAGCATTTT,TRBV28,TRBJ1-5,NA,NA
CASSEWEYEQYF,TGTGCCAGCAGTGAGTGGGAATACGAGCAGTACTTC,TRBV6-1,TRBJ2-7,NA,NA
CASSLRGTPISNQPQHF,TGTGCCAGTAGTCTTCGCGGGACACCTATTAGCAATCAGCCCCAGCATTTT,TRBV19,TRBJ1-5,NA,NA
CSVGLLRELYEQYF,TGCAGCGTTGGTCTTCTCCGGGAGCTTTACGAGCAGTACTTC,TRBV29-1,TRBJ2-7,NA,NA
CASSLTLSGEQYF,TGTGCCAGCAGTTTGACCCTTTCTGGCGAGCAGTACTTC,TRBV12-3/TRBV12-4,TRBJ2-7,NA,NA
CATSRVEAEVTQYF,TGTGCCACCAGCAGAGTGGAAGCGGAGGTTACCCAGTACTTC,TRBV15,TRBJ2-5,once,NA
CASSRKREASYEQYF,TGTGCCAGTAGTAGGAAGCGGGAGGCCTCCTACGAGCAGTACTTC,TRBV19,TRBJ2-7,NA,TRBD2
CASGQGRSNQPQHF,TGTGCTAGTGGTCAAGGGCGCAGCAATCAGCCCCAGCATTTT,TRBV12-5,TRBJ1-5,NA,NA
CASSDGQGALEQYF,TGTGCCAGCAGCGACGGACAGGGGGCTCTCGAGCAGTACTTC,TRBV7-9,TRBJ2-7,NA,TRBD1
CASSQESLGLGYTF,TGTGCCAGCAGCCAAGAGAGCCTCGGGTTAGGGTACACCTTC,TRBV14,TRBJ1-2,NA,NA
CASSFGRSTGELFF,TGTGCCAGCAGCTTCGGCAGGAGCACCGGGGAGCTGTTTTTT,TRBV11-3,TRBJ2-2,NA,NA
CASRGTGETQYF,TGCGCCAGCAGAGGGACCGGAGAGACCCAGTACTTC,TRBV10-2,TRBJ2-5,NA,NA
CASSYTRQGPTGELFF,TGTGCCAGCAGTTACACAAGACAGGGACCCACCGGGGAGCTGTTTTTT,TRBV6-2/TRBV6-3,TRBJ2-2,NA,TRBD1
CASSRVDEKLFF,TGTGCCAGCAGTCGGGTCGATGAAAAACTGTTTTTT,TRBV5-6,TRBJ1-4,NA,NA
CASSQEHVNTEAFF,TGCGCCAGCAGCCAAGAACACGTGAACACTGAAGCTTTCTTT,TRBV4-1,TRBJ1-1,NA,NA